This is a list of T cell receptor beta chains from one sample in a study of siplizumab effects on memory and regulatory T cells. Data came from immunoSEQ multiplex PCR; TCRdb stores just in-frame clones and leaves some out. The sample holds roughly 68,000 clones, roughly 85% seen once. The sample taken for sequencing was memory CD4+ T cells sorted from blood. The source is a human donor in good health. CDR3s include the opening cysteine and the closing phenylalanine or tryptophan. The D gene is left open where the match is weak. Only part of the rows carry a size: once, few, many, or a class if the clone is expanded.

v_call	clone_size	d_call	j_call	cdr3_aa	cdr3_nt
TRBV11-2	-	-	TRBJ1-1	CASSLVYGGGTEAFF	TGTGCCAGCAGTCTAGTGTATGGGGGAGGGACTGAAGCTTTCTTT
TRBV29-1	-	-	TRBJ1-2	CSVEKGFLGTF	TGCAGCGTTGAAAAGGGCTTCCTCGGCACCTTC
TRBV28	-	-	TRBJ1-5	CAAWGRDSNQPQHF	TGTGCCGCCTGGGGGAGGGATAGCAATCAGCCCCAGCATTTT
TRBV5-5	few	-	TRBJ1-1	CASSLSGGSLTEAFF	TGTGCCAGCAGCTTGTCGGGGGGCTCCCTCACTGAAGCTTTCTTT
TRBV28	-	-	TRBJ1-1	CASSLTVPVGVNTEAFF	TGTGCCAGCAGTTTGACGGTTCCCGTGGGCGTGAACACTGAAGCTTTCTTT
TRBV19	-	TRBD1	TRBJ1-2	CASSMTRGLYGYTF	TGTGCCAGTAGTATGACCAGGGGGCTCTATGGCTACACCTTC
TRBV2	-	-	TRBJ1-2	CASSGRSYGYTF	TGTGCCAGCAGTGGAAGATCCTATGGCTACACCTTC
TRBV11-3	-	TRBD1	TRBJ2-2	CASSLALQGWGGELFF	TGTGCCAGCAGCTTAGCCTTACAGGGGTGGGGCGGGGAGCTGTTTTTT
TRBV7-3	-	-	TRBJ2-7	CASSLTGREQYF	TGTGCCAGCAGCTTAACAGGGCGCGAGCAGTACTTC
TRBV4-1	-	-	TRBJ2-1	CASSQDRGDYNEQFF	TGCGCCAGCAGCCAAGACAGGGGGGACTACAATGAGCAGTTCTTC
TRBV30	-	TRBD2	TRBJ2-4	CAWKGTSGHKNIQYF	TGTGCCTGGAAAGGGACTAGCGGTCACAAAAACATTCAGTACTTC
TRBV28	-	TRBD1	TRBJ2-5	CASSSPTGGAETQYF	TGTGCCAGCAGTTCCCCGACAGGGGGGGCAGAGACCCAGTACTTC
TRBV4-2	-	-	TRBJ2-5	CASSQGLDGETQYF	TGTGCCAGCAGCCAAGGGCTAGATGGGGAGACCCAGTACTTC
TRBV18	-	TRBD1	TRBJ2-7	CASTKSGTGKSEQYF	TGTGCCAGCACCAAATCCGGGACAGGGAAATCCGAGCAGTACTTC
TRBV18	-	-	TRBJ1-3	CASSPGSGGGNTIYF	TGTGCCAGCTCACCAGGGTCCGGCGGCGGAAACACCATATATTTT
TRBV25-1	-	TRBD1	TRBJ2-7	CASSEMGTGGYEQYF	TGTGCCAGCAGTGAAATGGGGACAGGGGGCTACGAGCAGTACTTC
TRBV7-9	-	-	TRBJ2-5	CASSLALGRRETQYF	TGTGCCAGCAGCTTAGCGTTAGGTCGGAGAGAGACCCAGTACTTC
TRBV6-4	-	-	TRBJ1-1	CASSPGPGNTEAFF	TGTGCCAGCAGCCCGGGACCTGGGAACACTGAAGCTTTCTTT
TRBV5-8	-	TRBD2	TRBJ2-1	CASSQGTSSGSYNEQFF	TGTGCCAGCAGCCAAGGGACTAGTTCGGGTTCCTACAATGAGCAGTTCTTC
TRBV14	-	-	TRBJ2-3	CASSQSSLVDTQYF	TGTGCCAGCAGCCAATCTAGCTTGGTCGATACGCAGTATTTT
TRBV4-1	-	-	TRBJ2-4	CASSQLELAKNIQYF	TGCGCCAGCAGCCAGTTAGAGCTAGCCAAAAACATTCAGTACTTC
TRBV7-9	-	-	TRBJ2-2	CASSQAGRHTGELFF	TGTGCCAGCAGCCAAGCCGGTAGGCACACCGGGGAGCTGTTTTTT
TRBV7-2	-	TRBD2	TRBJ2-1	CASSKTSGSGYEQFF	TGTGCCAGCAGCAAAACGAGCGGGAGTGGGTATGAGCAGTTCTTC